The clone carrying this T cell receptor (beta chain) was detected once. Its antigen is currently unknown. At one end, the junction sequence differs from germline, possibly due to a read error. CD4+ lymphocytes from 5 or 6 patients underwent sorting into CD25+CD127- populations. Sorting of CD4+ and CD8+ T cells was performed on PBMCs. Once RNA had been extracted, it was reverse transcribed into cDNA to act as the sequencing template. Sequenced by immunoSEQ multiplex PCR; TCRdb stores in-frame clones only, minus some. The sample has 37,000 or so clones, around half seen once. This sample was taken from a study of CD8+ T cells in alopecia areata. Germline V gene lookup returns CDR1 MDHEN and CDR2 SYDVKM. This CDR3 is 18 amino acids long. General study results and limits: The study found higher clonality in lesional than normal scalp, especially in alopecia totalis/universalis. Scalp sample data also include resident alphabeta T cells from normal skin.

V gene TRBV28 combines with J gene TRBJ2-7; TRBD2 matches at 12 bases. The clonotype comes from a human donor with alopecia areata. The sequencing sample was made of CD4+ Tregs sorted from blood. The CDR3 DNA reads as TGTGCCAGCAGTTTGGGGCTAGCGGGAGGGCCGATTGTCTACCAGCAGTACTTC. It translates to CASSLGLAGGPIVYQQYF.